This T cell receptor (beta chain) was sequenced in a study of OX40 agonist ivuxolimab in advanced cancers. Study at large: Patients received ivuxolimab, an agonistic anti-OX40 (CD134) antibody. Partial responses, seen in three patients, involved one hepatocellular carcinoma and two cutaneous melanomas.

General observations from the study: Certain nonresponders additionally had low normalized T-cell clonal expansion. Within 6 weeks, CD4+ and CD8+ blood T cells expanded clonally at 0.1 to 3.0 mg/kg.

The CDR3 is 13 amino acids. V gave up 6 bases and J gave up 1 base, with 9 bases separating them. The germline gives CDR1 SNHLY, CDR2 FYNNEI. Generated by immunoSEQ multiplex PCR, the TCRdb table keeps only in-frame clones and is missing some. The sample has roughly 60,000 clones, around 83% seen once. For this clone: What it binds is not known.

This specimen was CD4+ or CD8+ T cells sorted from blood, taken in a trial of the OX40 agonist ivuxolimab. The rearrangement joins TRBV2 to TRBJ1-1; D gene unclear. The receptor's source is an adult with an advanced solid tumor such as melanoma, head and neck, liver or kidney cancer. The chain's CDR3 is CASSALGNTEAFF. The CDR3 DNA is TGTGCCAGCAGCGCCCTTGGGAACACTGAAGCTTTCTTT.